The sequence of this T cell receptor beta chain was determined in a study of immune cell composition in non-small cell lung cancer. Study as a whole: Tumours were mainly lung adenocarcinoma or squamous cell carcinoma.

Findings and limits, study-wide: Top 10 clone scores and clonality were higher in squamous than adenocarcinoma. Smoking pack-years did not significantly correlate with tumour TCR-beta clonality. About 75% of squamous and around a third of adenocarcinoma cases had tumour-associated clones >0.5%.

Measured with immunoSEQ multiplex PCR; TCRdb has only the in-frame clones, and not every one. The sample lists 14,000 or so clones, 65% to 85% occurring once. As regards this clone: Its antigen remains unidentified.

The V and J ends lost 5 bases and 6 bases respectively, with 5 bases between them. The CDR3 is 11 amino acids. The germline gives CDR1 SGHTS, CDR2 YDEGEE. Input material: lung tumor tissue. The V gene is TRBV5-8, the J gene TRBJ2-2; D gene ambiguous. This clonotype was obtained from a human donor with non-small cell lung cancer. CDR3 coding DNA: TGTGCCAGCAGGTTTCCCGGGGAGCTGTTTTTT. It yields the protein CASRFPGELFF.